Listed here is a single TCR beta chain. What this receptor recognizes is not known. No much larger clonotype is one base removed from it; base qualities were not supplied. These data are taken from a study of cytomegalovirus exposure and HLA in healthy donors (dated by TCRdb to about 2017). Regarding the complete study: A later analysis indicated that the 130 or so validation repertoires were generated on the platform also employed for the approximately 670 repertoires of the first cohort. To predict cytomegalovirus infection status, the study combined high-throughput TCR immunosequencing, statistical association of individual TCRs with disease status, and machine learning. The study aimed to test whether signatures of past pathogen exposure could be identified by cataloging public T cell receptors. Along with the approximately 700-subject first cohort, a separate validation cohort of approximately 110 different subjects was used. Paper-wide results and their limitations: Most TCR sequences were seen in very few donors, while some public TCRs were found in many individuals. In both the original and validation cohorts, the classifier was reported to diagnose cytomegalovirus status with high specificity and sensitivity. A later analysis found that TCRs clustered in the first cohort also tended to co-occur in the 100 to 150 validation repertoires, with 94% of cluster scores above 0. The authors suggested that the approach could potentially be extended to other disease states and immunological phenotypes. A few of the identified cytomegalovirus-associated TCR beta chains were confirmed in vitro to be specific for cytomegalovirus antigens. A later analysis had no HLA typing for the validation cohort, so co-occurrence there was scored across all 120 repertoires. The study listed approximately 150 TCR beta chains as associated with cytomegalovirus.

From its cysteine to its phenylalanine, the CDR3 spans 14 amino acids. Only the CDR3 DNA stays, 42 bases, in frame from base 1. CDR1 is given as SNHLY and CDR2 as FYNNEI, both from the germline V gene. Germline trimming amounts to 4 bases on V and 4 bases on J, with 7 as the count of junction bases outside the gene matches. The donors belonged to the validation cohort of around 110 subjects, which was separate from the approximately 700-subject first cohort. Preparation of the library involved the immunoSEQ multiplex PCR assay. The source study handled its data this way. To diagnose cytomegalovirus status from the catalog of TCR beta chain sequences, a statistical classification framework was built. The table was pulled from immuneACCESS by TCRdb, which kept in-frame rearrangements only. Such tables lose some clones; where checked, under half of the loss comes from unresolved V genes, and the rest has no known cause. The V and J calls and clone size come from that table; D and trimming were worked out from the DNA. The sample records tens of thousands of clones, 90% to 95% of which are singletons. Approximately 2.1% of the sample is taken by the ten largest.

The V and J genes are TRBV2 and TRBJ2-7, with 7 bases matching TRBD1. Sequenced input: PBMCs. The receptor was isolated from a woman under 30 in good health and CMV-seronegative. The CDR3 reads CASSGGQGVYEQYF. The DNA sequence reads TGTGCCAGCAGTGGCGGTCAGGGGGTTTACGAGCAGTACTTC.